The source of this T cell receptor beta chain is a study of control samples from healthy donors and cancer patients. Profiling relied on immunoSEQ multiplex PCR, and the TCRdb table lists in-frame clones only, not all of them. The table lists 40,000 to 55,000 clones, over 65% of them singletons. V was shortened by 6 bases and J by 6 bases, with 18 bases between the two germline ends. The CDR3 is 14 amino acids. Germline V gene data show CDR1 as MNHNY and CDR2 as SVGAGI (reference sequence). The TCR originated in a male donor with melanoma. The sample comprised formalin-fixed, paraffin-embedded tissue. The chain couples TRBV6-6 to TRBJ2-7, with D maybe TRBD2 (5 bases). DNA for the CDR3: TGTGCCAGCAGCCCACCTTGGGAGACAAGCGAGCAGTACTTC. It is translated as CASSPPWETSEQYF.